This TCR beta chain emerged from a study of T cells in localized non-small cell lung cancer. This CDR3 has 13 amino acids. Germline CDR1 is MNHNS and CDR2 is SASEGT. Trimming left V 7 bases short and J 1 base short, with 8 bases between. The method was immunoSEQ multiplex PCR; TCRdb's version includes in-frame clones alone and lacks a portion of them. The data show 70,000 to 80,000 clones, with 88% seen just once and around a fifth held by the top ten. Concerning this clone: Its antigen is unidentified.

The study's findings and limits: One tumor region alone was sequenced, and heterogeneity therefore remains possible. It was uninvolved adjacent lung that showed the highest T cell clonality, exceeding tumor. A higher density of T cells in blood coincided with extended overall survival.

The clonotype originates from a woman aged 35-75 years with stage I squamous cell lung carcinoma. The rearrangement joins TRBV6-1 to TRBJ1-3, with D unresolved. This material consisted of peripheral blood, taken before any cancer treatment. The CDR3 bases are TGTGCCAGCACCGAGGAATCTGGAAACACCATATATTTT. Translation gives CASTEESGNTIYF.